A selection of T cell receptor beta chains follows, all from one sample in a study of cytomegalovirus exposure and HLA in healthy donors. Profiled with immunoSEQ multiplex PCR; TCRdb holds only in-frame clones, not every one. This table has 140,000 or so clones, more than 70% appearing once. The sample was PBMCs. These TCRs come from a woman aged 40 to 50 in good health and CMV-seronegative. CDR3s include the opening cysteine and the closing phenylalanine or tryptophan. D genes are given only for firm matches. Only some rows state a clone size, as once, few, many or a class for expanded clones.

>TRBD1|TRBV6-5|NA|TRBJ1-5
TGTGCCAGCAGTAGAGGGGGCCTGAGCAATCAGCCCCAGCATTTT
CASSRGGLSNQPQHF
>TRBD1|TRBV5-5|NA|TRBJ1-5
TGTGCCAGCAGCTTACGGGACAGGGTCAAGGGTCAGCCCCAGCATTTT
CASSLRDRVKGQPQHF
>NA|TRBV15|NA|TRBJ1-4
TGTGCCACCAGCAGAGTGGACGGGAGGAGTGAAAAACTGTTTTTT
CATSRVDGRSEKLFF
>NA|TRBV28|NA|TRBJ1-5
TGTGCCAGCAGTACCGGACATCCTTCTAATCAGCCCCAGCATTTT
CASSTGHPSNQPQHF
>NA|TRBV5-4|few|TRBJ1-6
TGTGCCAGCAGCCCTCGGGGGACCCCCCTCCACTTT
CASSPRGTPLHF
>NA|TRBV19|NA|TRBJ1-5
TGTGCCAGTAAAGGGACACTCAGCAATCAGCCCCAGCATTTT
CASKGTLSNQPQHF
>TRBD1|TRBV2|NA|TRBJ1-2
TGTGCCAGAGACAAACGGACAGGGTTTAACTATGGCTACACCTTC
CARDKRTGFNYGYTF
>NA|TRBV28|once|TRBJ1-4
TGTGCCAGCAGTTTGGCAGGAGGGAACGTAATTGAAAAACTGTTTTTT
CASSLAGGNVIEKLFF
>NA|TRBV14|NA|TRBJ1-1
TGTGCCAGCAGCCAAGCGGCAGGGTGGAACACTGAAGCTTTCTTT
CASSQAAGWNTEAFF
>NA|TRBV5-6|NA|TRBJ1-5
TGTGCCAGCAGCTTGGGGTACAGCCTCAATCAGCCCCAGCATTTT
CASSLGYSLNQPQHF
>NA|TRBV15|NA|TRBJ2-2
TGTGCCACCAGCAGAGATCTTGCCAGGCGCCCCGGGGAGCTGTTTTTT
CATSRDLARRPGELFF
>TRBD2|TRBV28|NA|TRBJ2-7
TGTGCCAGCCTTACGGGGCCTAGCGGGTGGTACTTC
CASLTGPSGWYF
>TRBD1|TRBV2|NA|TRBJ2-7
TGTGCCAGCAGTCGAGAACTCGGGACAGCCTCCTACGAGCAGTACTTC
CASSRELGTASYEQYF
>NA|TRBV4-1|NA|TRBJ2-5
TGCGCCAGCAGCCAAGATTGGCCTCGGGGGACCCAGTACTTC
CASSQDWPRGTQYF
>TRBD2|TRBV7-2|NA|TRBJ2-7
TGTGCCAGCAGCTGGGGACTAGCGTTGTACGAGCAGTACTTC
CASSWGLALYEQYF
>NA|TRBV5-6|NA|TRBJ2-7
TGTGCCAGCAGCTTGGCCACAGGGAACTCCTACGAGCAGTACTTC
CASSLATGNSYEQYF
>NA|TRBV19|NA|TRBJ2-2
TGTGCCAGTAGCCCGGGACAACACACCGGGGAGCTGTTTTTT
CASSPGQHTGELFF
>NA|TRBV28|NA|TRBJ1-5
TGTGCCAGCACCAAACAGGGTATGGTTTATCAGCCCCAGCATTTT
CASTKQGMVYQPQHF
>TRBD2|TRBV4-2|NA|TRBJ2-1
TGTGCCAGCAGCCAAGATAGGTCTAGCGGGTACAATGAGCAGTTCTTC
CASSQDRSSGYNEQFF
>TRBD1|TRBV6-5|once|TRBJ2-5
TGTGCCAGCAGACCGGACAGGCGGGAGACCCAGTACTTC
CASRPDRRETQYF
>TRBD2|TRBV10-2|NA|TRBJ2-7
TGCGCCAGCACGGGCCTAGCGGGAGGTCTCGAGCAGTACTTC
CASTGLAGGLEQYF
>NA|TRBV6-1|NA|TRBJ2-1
TGTGCCAGCAGTGAATGGCAGGGCTACAATGAGCAGTTCTTC
CASSEWQGYNEQFF
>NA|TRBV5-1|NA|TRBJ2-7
TGCGCCAGCAGCTTGGCCACGGGAGGGGGCCACGTTTACGAGCAGTACTTC
CASSLATGGGHVYEQYF
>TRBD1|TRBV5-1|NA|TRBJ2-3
TGCGCCAGCAACTTGACAGGGGTTGCAGATACGCAGTATTTT
CASNLTGVADTQYF
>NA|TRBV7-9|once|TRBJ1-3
TGTGCCAGCAGCGCGGCGACAGCTAACTCTGGAAACACCATATATTTT
CASSAATANSGNTIYF
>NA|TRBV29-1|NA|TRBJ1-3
TGCAGCGTTGGAGTAGACTCTGGAAACACCATATATTTT
CSVGVDSGNTIYF
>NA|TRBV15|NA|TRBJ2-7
TGTGCCACCAGCAGAGATCGAAACGAGCAGTACTTC
CATSRDRNEQYF
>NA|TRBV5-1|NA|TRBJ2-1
TGCGCCAGCAGCTTGTTTACAGGGTCGGACAATGAGCAGTTCTTC
CASSLFTGSDNEQFF
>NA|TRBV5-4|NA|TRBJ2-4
TGTGCCAGCGCGGCGGGGGCGGGGCGTGACATTCAGTACTTC
CASAAGAGRDIQYF
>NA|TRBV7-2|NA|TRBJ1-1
TGTGCCAGCAGCCCAGGGAGGGGCTCTGAAGCTTTCTTT
CASSPGRGSEAFF
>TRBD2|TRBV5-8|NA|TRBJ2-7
TGTGCCAGCAGCTTGGAGTGGCGGGAGGGGCACAACTTC
CASSLEWREGHNF
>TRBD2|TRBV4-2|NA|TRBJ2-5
TGTGCCAGCAGCCAAGACCCACTAGCGGGAGTCGCCCCAGTAGCCCAAGAGACCCAGTACTTC
CASSQDPLAGVAPVAQETQYF
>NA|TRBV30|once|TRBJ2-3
TGTGCCTGGAGCCCTTTAGGGGGGGGAACAGATACGCAGTATTTT
CAWSPLGGGTDTQYF